This TCR beta chain was captured in a study of blood T cell repertoires in COVID-19. Study as a whole: The samples span acute and convalescent COVID-19 from the United States, Italy and Spain.

Germline-derived CDR1 and CDR2 are SEHNR and FQNEAQ (reference sequence). Trimming removed 1 base at V and 3 bases at J, with 6 bases between. The CDR3 sequence is 14 residues long. This clone was observed at least ten times. Repertoires were generated with immunoSEQ multiplex PCR, while TCRdb's copy carries only in-frame clones and drops some. This table has about 270,000 clones, around nine tenths appearing once. The receptor was derived from a man in his forties who had recovered from COVID-19. Sequenced material: peripheral blood. This sequence joins TRBV7-9 and TRBJ2-2, with D possibly TRBD2 on 5 matching bases. This chain's CDR3 is CASSLGGYTGELFF. Written as DNA, the CDR3 is TGTGCCAGCAGCTTAGGCGGGTACACCGGGGAGCTGTTTTTT.